The clone carrying this T cell receptor beta chain was counted between two and nine times. This record belongs to a study of blood T cell repertoires in COVID-19. Overall study context: Italy, Spain and the United States were the sources of the convalescent and acute COVID-19 samples.

The data were produced by immunoSEQ multiplex PCR, yet TCRdb's version contains in-frame clones alone and is incomplete. The sample yields approximately 100,000 clones, approximately 86% seen once. The junction had 5 bases not matched to a gene; V was cut back by 2 bases and J by 10 bases. Germline lookup yields CDR1 MNHEY and CDR2 SVGAGI. The CDR3 length is 14 residues. This rearrangement joins TRBV6-5 to TRBJ1-6; 7 bases align to TRBD1. This receptor was obtained from a man between 65 and 85 years old with active or convalescent COVID-19. The sequencing sample was made of peripheral blood. The CDR3 loop reads CASSYDREGSPLHF. CDR3 bases: TGTGCCAGCAGTTACGACAGGGAAGGATCACCCCTCCACTTT.